This paragraph covers one T cell receptor beta chain sequence. Antigen unknown. These data are taken from a study of PD-L1 blockade in urothelial cancer. About the research overall: Blood analysis was done at 3 weeks (second dose) and 6 weeks after treatment began.

TCRdb's copy holds only in-frame clones and misses some; the assay was immunoSEQ multiplex PCR. This repertoire shows 70,000 to 85,000 clones, 90% found once; its top ten account for 3.5% to 5.5%. Findings of the study overall: At 3 weeks on treatment, tumor-associated clones expanded more with durable benefit.

Per the germline V gene, CDR1 is SGHKS and CDR2 is YYEKEE (reference sequence). Between the trimmed V and J ends, which lost 4 bases and 0 bases, there was a span of 17 bases. The CDR3 runs 18 residues. Noted time point: pretreatment peripheral blood. The sequence derives from a man aged 65 to 85 with urothelial cancer. The sample here was PBMCs, taken around atezolizumab (anti-PD-L1) treatment. The gene calls are TRBV5-5 and TRBJ2-6; tentatively, D is TRBD1 (6 bases). CDR3 DNA: TGTGCCAGCAGCCACAACCCGACAGGTCCCTCTGGGGCCAACGTCCTGACTTTC. This codes for CASSHNPTGPSGANVLTF.